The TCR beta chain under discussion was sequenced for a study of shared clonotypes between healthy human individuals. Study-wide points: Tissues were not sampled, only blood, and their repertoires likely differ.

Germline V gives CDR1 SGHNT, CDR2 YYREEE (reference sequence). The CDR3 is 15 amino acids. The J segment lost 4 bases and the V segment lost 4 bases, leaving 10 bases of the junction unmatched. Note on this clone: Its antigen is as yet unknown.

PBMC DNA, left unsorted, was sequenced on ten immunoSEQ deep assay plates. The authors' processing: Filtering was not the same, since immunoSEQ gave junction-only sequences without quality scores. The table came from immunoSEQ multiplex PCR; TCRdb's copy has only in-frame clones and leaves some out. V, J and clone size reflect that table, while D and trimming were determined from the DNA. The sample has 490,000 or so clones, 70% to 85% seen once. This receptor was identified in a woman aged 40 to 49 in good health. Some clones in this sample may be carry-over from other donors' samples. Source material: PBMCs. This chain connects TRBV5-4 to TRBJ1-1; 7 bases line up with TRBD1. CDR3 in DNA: TGTGCCAGCAGCCAAAGACAGGGACGCGGCACTGAAGCTTTCTTT. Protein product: CASSQRQGRGTEAFF.